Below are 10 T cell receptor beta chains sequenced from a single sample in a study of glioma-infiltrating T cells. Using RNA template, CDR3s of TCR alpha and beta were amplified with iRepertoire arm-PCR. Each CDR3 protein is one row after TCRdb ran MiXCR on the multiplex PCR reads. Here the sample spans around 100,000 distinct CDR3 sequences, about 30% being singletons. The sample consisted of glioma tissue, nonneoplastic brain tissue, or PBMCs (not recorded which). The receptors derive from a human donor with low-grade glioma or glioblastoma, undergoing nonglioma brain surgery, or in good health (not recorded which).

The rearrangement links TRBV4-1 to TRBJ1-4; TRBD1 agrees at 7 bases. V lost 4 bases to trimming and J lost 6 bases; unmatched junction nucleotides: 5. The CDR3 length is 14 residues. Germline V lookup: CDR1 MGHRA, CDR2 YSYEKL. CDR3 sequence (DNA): TGCGCCAGCAGCCTATGGACAGGAGATGAAAAACTGTTTTTT. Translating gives CASSLWTGDEKLFF.

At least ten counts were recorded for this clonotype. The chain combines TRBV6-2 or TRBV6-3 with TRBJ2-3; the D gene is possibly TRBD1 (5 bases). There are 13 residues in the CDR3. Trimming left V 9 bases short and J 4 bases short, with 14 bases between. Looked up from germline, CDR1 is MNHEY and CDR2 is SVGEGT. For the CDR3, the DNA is TGTGCCAGTACCGGCCAGGGTTCAGATACGCAGTATTTT. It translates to CASTGQGSDTQYF.

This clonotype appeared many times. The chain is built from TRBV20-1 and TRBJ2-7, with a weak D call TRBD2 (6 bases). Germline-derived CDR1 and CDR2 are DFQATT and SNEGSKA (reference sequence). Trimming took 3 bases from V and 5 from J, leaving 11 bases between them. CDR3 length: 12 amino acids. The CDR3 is CSASLGGNEQYF. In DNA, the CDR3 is TGCAGTGCTAGTCTTGGGGGGAACGAGCAGTACTTC.

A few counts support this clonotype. The CDR3 DNA reads as TGTGCCAGCAGCTTATTCGGGACAATACAAGAGACCCAGTACTTC. Translated, it gives CASSLFGTIQETQYF. This chain joins TRBV5-4 and TRBJ2-5, with TRBD1 as a possible D gene (6 bases). The germline V and J ends were trimmed by 2 bases and 2 bases, with 13 bases remaining between them. Germline CDR1 and CDR2: SGHNT and YYREEE (reference sequence). CDR3 length equals 15 residues.

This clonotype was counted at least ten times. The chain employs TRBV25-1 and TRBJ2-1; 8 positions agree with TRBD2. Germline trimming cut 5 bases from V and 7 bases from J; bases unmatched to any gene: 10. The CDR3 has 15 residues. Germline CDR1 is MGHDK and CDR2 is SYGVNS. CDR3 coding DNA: TGTGCCAGCAGTTTGTCCGGGACTAGTTCTAATGAGCAGTTCTTC. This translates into CASSLSGTSSNEQFF.

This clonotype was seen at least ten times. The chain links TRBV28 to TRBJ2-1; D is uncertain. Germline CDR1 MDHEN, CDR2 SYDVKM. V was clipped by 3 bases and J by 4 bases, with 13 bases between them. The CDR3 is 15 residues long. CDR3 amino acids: CASSFRVMGYNEQFF. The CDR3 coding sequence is TGTGCCAGCAGTTTCCGGGTAATGGGGTACAATGAGCAGTTCTTC.

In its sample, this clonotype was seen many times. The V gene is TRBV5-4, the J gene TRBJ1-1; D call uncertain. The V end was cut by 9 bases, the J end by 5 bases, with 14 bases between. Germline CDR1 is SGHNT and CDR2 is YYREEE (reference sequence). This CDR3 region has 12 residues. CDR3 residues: CAIGSLMTEAFF. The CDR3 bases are TGTGCCATCGGGTCCTTAATGACTGAAGCTTTCTTT.

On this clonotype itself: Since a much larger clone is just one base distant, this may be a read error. The CDR3: CASIRETNIGELFF. The CDR3 DNA follows: TGTGCCAGCATAAGGGAGACGAACATCGGGGAGCTGTTTTTT. V usage is TRBV12-3 or TRBV12-4 and J usage is TRBJ2-2, with D tentatively TRBD2 (5 bases). There are 14 residues in the CDR3.

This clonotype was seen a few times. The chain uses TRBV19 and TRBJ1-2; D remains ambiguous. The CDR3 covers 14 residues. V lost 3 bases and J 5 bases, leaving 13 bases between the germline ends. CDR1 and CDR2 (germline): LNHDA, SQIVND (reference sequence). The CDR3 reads CASSMLAIPYGYTF. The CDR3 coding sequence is TGTGCCAGTAGTATGTTAGCTATTCCATATGGCTACACCTTC. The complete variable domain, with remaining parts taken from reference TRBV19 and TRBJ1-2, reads DGGITQSPKYLFRKEGQNVTLSCEQNLNHDAMYWYRQDPGQGLRLIYYSQIVNDFQKGDIAEGYSVSREKKESFPLTVTSAQKNPTAFYLCASSMLAIPYGYTFGSGTRLTVV.

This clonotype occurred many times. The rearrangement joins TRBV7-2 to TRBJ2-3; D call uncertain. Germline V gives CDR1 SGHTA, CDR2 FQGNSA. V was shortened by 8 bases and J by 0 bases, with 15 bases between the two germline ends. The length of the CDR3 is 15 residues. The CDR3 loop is CASAVRAASTDTQYF. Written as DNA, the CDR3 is TGTGCCAGCGCTGTAAGGGCAGCAAGCACAGATACGCAGTATTTT.